A selection of T cell receptor beta chains follows, all from one sample in a study of radiation and T cells in renal cell carcinoma. Measured with immunoSEQ multiplex PCR; TCRdb has only the in-frame clones, and not every one. The table shows approximately 63,000 clones, with 65% to 80% occurring only once. Sequenced material: blood, taken from a patient whose treatment included radiotherapy and nephrectomy. The source is a man aged 60-69 years with renal cell carcinoma. CDR3s include the opening cysteine and the closing phenylalanine or tryptophan. A D gene is named only where the DNA matches it firmly. The size of a clone is reported for some rows only, either as once, few or many, or as a class for expanded clones.

.,.,TRBJ2-3,TRBV6-5,CASSPNRDTQYF,TGTGCCAGCAGTCCCAATCGGGATACGCAGTATTTT
.,TRBD2,TRBJ2-1,TRBV2,CASSPTGGDHEQFF,TGTGCCAGCAGTCCTACCGGGGGGGACCATGAGCAGTTCTTC
.,.,TRBJ2-2,TRBV29-1,CSVETPYTGELFF,TGCAGCGTTGAGACTCCTTACACCGGGGAGCTGTTTTTT
.,.,TRBJ1-2,TRBV6-5,CASSYTAGLGGYTF,TGTGCCAGCAGTTACACAGCAGGGTTAGGGGGCTACACCTTC
few,TRBD1,TRBJ1-2,TRBV30,CAWSVRDSVGYTF,TGTGCCTGGAGTGTAAGGGACAGCGTCGGCTACACCTTC
.,.,TRBJ2-7,TRBV7-8,CASSLEDRYIEQYF,TGTGCCAGCAGCTTAGAGGACAGATACATCGAGCAGTACTTC
.,.,TRBJ1-2,TRBV27,CASSLSRPPVAFF,TGTGCCAGCAGTTTATCTCGGCCCCCGGTCGCCTTCTTC
.,TRBD1,TRBJ2-6,TRBV28,CASTETGGAGGANVLTF,TGTGCCAGCACCGAGACAGGGGGCGCAGGGGGGGCCAACGTCCTGACTTTC
few,.,TRBJ2-7,TRBV5-8,CASSPTGTPNYEQYF,TGTGCCAGCAGCCCAACCGGGACACCGAACTACGAGCAGTACTTC
.,.,TRBJ1-3,TRBV7-9,CASRRAPSGNTIYF,TGTGCCAGCCGAAGGGCCCCCTCTGGAAACACCATATATTTT
.,TRBD1,TRBJ1-2,TRBV20-1,CSGVRDRHYTF,TGCAGCGGGGTAAGGGACAGACACTACACCTTC
.,TRBD1,TRBJ1-1,TRBV5-4,CASSPDRVSMNTEAFF,TGTGCCAGCAGCCCGGACAGGGTTTCTATGAACACTGAAGCTTTCTTT
.,TRBD1,TRBJ1-2,TRBV7-9,CASSLSPVFPGGQYYGYTF,TGTGCCAGCAGCTTATCTCCGGTATTTCCAGGGGGCCAGTACTATGGCTACACCTTC
.,.,TRBJ1-5,TRBV19,CASSIRGESNQPQHF,TGTGCCAGTAGTATACGCGGGGAGAGCAATCAGCCCCAGCATTTT
.,TRBD2,TRBJ2-7,TRBV7-8,CASSPNSGGGMDYEQYF,TGTGCCAGCAGCCCGAATTCGGGGGGGGGCATGGACTACGAGCAGTACTTC
.,.,TRBJ1-2,TRBV23-1,CASSWRGEHYGYTF,TGCGCCAGCAGCTGGAGGGGGGAACACTATGGCTACACCTTC
once,.,TRBJ2-7,TRBV2,CASSQDTGSYEQYF,TGTGCCAGCAGTCAAGATACAGGGTCCTACGAGCAGTACTTC
once,.,TRBJ1-2,TRBV5-1,CASSDGTVGYTF,TGCGCCAGCAGCGATGGAACGGTGGGGTACACCTTC
few,.,TRBJ1-3,TRBV9,CASSVGGRGSGNTIYF,TGTGCCAGCAGCGTAGGCGGCAGGGGCTCTGGAAACACCATATATTTT